This T cell receptor (beta chain) was identified in a study of cytomegalovirus exposure and HLA in healthy donors. Study-level information: There were 75 million to 95 million unique TCRs (from HLA-typed donors) in an early data release. Findings of the study overall: CMV antigen specificity of three CMV-associated chains was confirmed in vitro. The analysis excluded some indistinguishable V segments, including TRBV6-2 and TRBV6-3.

Germline CDR1 SGHRS, CDR2 YFSETQ. The CDR3 contains 13 residues. This PCR relied on a set of 60 Vbeta primers and 13 Jbeta primers. Only in-frame clones appear in the TCRdb table, and some are missing; sequencing was by immunoSEQ multiplex PCR. Of under 150,000 clones in the sample, around 79% are singletons; the top ten hold 3% to 3.5%. This clone showed up just once. No antigen is known for it. The junction departs from the called germline gene at one end, perhaps through a read error. Source material: PBMCs. The chain uses TRBV5-1 and TRBJ2-3; no firm D call. The receptor was isolated from a female donor in good health and CMV-seronegative. The CDR3 protein is CASSLHGTYTQYF. In nucleotides, the CDR3 is TGCGCCAGCAGCTTACATGGCACATATACGCAGTATTTT.